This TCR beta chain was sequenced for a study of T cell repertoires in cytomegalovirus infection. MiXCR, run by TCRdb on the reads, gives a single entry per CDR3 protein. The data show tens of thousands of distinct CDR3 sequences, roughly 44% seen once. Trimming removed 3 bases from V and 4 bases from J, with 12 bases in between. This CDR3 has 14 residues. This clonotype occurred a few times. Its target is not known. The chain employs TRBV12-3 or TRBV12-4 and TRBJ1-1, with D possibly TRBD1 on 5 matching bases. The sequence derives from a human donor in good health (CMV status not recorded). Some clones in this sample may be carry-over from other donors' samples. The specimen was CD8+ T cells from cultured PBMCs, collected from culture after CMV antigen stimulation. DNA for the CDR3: TGTGCCAGCAGTTTTAGGGGAAGGAGCACTGAAGCTTTCTTT. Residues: CASSFRGRSTEAFF.